The sequence of this T cell receptor beta chain was determined in a study of beta chain features in type 1 diabetes. General study points: HLA effects on TCRB rearrangement stayed unresolved here.

The authors reverse transcribed all of the isolated RNA, so sequencing captured expressed TCRB transcripts. Measured with immunoSEQ multiplex PCR; TCRdb has only the in-frame clones, and not every one. This table holds about 260,000 clones, 68% found once. A note on this clone: Its antigen is as yet unknown.

The CDR3 is 16 residues long. Germline lookup yields CDR1 SQVTM and CDR2 ANQGSEA. V was pared by 3 bases and J by 4 bases, with 12 bases of the junction left unmatched. The sequence came from a man between 25 and 39 years old in good health. The rearrangement uses TRBV29-1 and TRBJ2-5; 9 positions match TRBD1. Input material: naive CD4+ T cells from blood. As DNA, the CDR3 is TGCAGCGTTGATGCCCTTAAGTCGACAGGGGGAGAGACCCAGTACTTC. Protein: CSVDALKSTGGETQYF.